The subject of this entry is one T cell receptor (beta chain). These data are taken from a study of blood T cell repertoires in COVID-19. Some clones are missing from TCRdb's copy, which holds only in-frame ones; the method was immunoSEQ multiplex PCR. The sample consists of just under 90,000 clones, roughly 84% of them appearing once. The germline gives CDR1 MDHEN, CDR2 SYDVKM. CDR3 size: 17 residues. The junction had 4 bases not matched to a gene; V was cut back by 2 bases and J by 0 bases. This receptor was obtained from a woman older than 75 with acute or convalescent COVID-19. The chain uses TRBV28 and TRBJ1-4; 9 positions agree with TRBD1. The sample taken for sequencing was peripheral blood. The CDR3 DNA follows: TGTGCCAGCAGTTTAGGACAGGGGCCGGCAACTAATGAAAAACTGTTTTTT. Encoded protein: CASSLGQGPATNEKLFF.